Listed here are 8 T cell receptor beta chains from one sample, sequenced in a study of OX40 agonist ivuxolimab in advanced cancers. Clones were read by immunoSEQ multiplex PCR, and TCRdb kept only the in-frame ones, dropping some. The sample has about 83,000 clones, 70% to 85% seen once; the top ten hold around 7.8%. The sequenced sample was CD4+ or CD8+ T cells sorted from blood, obtained in a trial of the OX40 agonist ivuxolimab. All receptors derive from an adult with an advanced solid tumor such as melanoma, head and neck, liver or kidney cancer.

This clone has only a few counts. This chain joins TRBV30 and TRBJ1-4; D possibly corresponds to TRBD1 (5 bases). The CDR3 covers 17 residues. V gave up 1 base and J gave up 0 bases, with 15 bases separating them. Germline V CDR1 and CDR2: GTSNPN, SVGIG (reference sequence). Written as DNA, the CDR3 is TGTGCCTGGAGTGAAGCAGGGTTGAGGGCAACTAATGAAAAACTGTTTTTT. Encoded protein: CAWSEAGLRATNEKLFF.

The V and J genes are TRBV27 and TRBJ1-2; D is possibly TRBD1 (6 bases). The CDR3 loop spans 14 amino acids. V was clipped by 4 bases and J by 4 bases, with 13 bases between them. Per the germline V gene, CDR1 is MNHEY and CDR2 is SMNVEV (reference sequence). The CDR3 region has the DNA TGTGCCAGCAGTTCAGGGACATCGCGCTATGGCTACACCTTC. This sequence encodes CASSSGTSRYGYTF.

Regarding this clone: The sample carries other DNA sequences with the same CDR3. J is TRBJ1-1 and V is TRBV14, with no clear D. The CDR3 runs 14 residues. Germline CDR1 is SGHDN and CDR2 is FVKESK. Trimming shortened V by 1 base and J by 0 bases, and 6 bases separated the two germline ends. The DNA for the CDR3 is TGTGCCAGCAGCCAAGCGGGTATGAACACTGAAGCTTTCTTT. Residues: CASSQAGMNTEAFF.

This clone was picked up a small number of times. The gene calls are TRBV29-1 and TRBJ1-2; D is ambiguous. Germline assignment: CDR1 SQVTM and CDR2 ANQGSEA. This CDR3 comprises 11 residues. The germline V and J ends were trimmed by 6 bases and 0 bases, with 5 bases remaining between them. CDR3 in amino acids: CSVGTNYGYTF. The CDR3 DNA reads TGCAGCGTAGGTACTAACTATGGCTACACCTTC.

J is TRBJ1-1 and V is TRBV5-1; D call uncertain. Germline CDR1 and CDR2: SGHRS and YFSETQ. V lost 4 bases, J lost 1 base, and 14 bases lay in between. This CDR3 has 15 residues. The CDR3 reads CASSREIFQNTEAFF. The CDR3, as DNA: TGCGCCAGCAGCAGGGAGATCTTCCAGAACACTGAAGCTTTCTTT. The complete variable domain, with remaining parts taken from reference TRBV5-1 and TRBJ1-1, reads KAGVTQTPRYLIKTRGQQVTLSCSPISGHRSVSWYQQTPGQGLQFLFEYFSETQRNKGNFPGRFSGRQFSNSRSEMNVSTLELGDSALYLCASSREIFQNTEAFFGQGTRLTVV.

This sequence joins TRBV6-6 and TRBJ2-4; 7 nucleotides match TRBD2. J lost 9 bases, V lost 2 bases, and 10 bases had no gene match. The germline V gene has CDR1 MNHNY and CDR2 SVGAGI (reference sequence). The CDR3 runs 15 residues. This chain's CDR3 is CASSYPQREGSIQYF. CDR3 nucleotide sequence: TGTGCCAGCAGTTACCCCCAGAGGGAGGGTAGCATTCAGTACTTC.

The chain recombines TRBV27 with TRBJ1-1; no clear D gene. The germline gives CDR1 MNHEY, CDR2 SMNVEV (reference sequence). The CDR3 consists of 13 residues. The V and J ends lost 5 bases and 0 bases respectively, with 7 bases between them. DNA of the CDR3: TGTGCCAGCAGTAGCAGACTGAACACTGAAGCTTTCTTT. This encodes CASSSRLNTEAFF.

This clone was seen a single time. This specimen includes other DNA sequences encoding the same CDR3. The chain recombines TRBV2 with TRBJ1-4, with D perhaps matching TRBD1 (6 bases). Germline V lookup: CDR1 SNHLY, CDR2 FYNNEI. V was cut by 4 bases and J by 4 bases, with 7 bases left in between. This CDR3 has 13 amino acids. CDR3 bases: TGTGCCAGCAGTGCCAGGGGTAATGAAAAACTGTTTTTT. Translated, it gives CASSARGNEKLFF.